This passage covers 21 T cell receptor beta chains from one sample sequenced in a study of PD-1 blockade in classical Hodgkin lymphoma. Relapses following autologous stem cell transplantation were seen in all patients, with brentuximab vedotin exposure varying. TCRdb's table, derived via immunoSEQ multiplex PCR, lists solely in-frame clones and lacks some. The sample has about 90,000 clones, around 90% seen once. The specimen comprised peripheral blood mononuclear cells (PBMCs), sampled before the second cycle of nivolumab. These receptors came from a human donor with classical Hodgkin lymphoma.

This clone showed up just once. The V and J genes are TRBV19 and TRBJ2-3; the D is unclear. Trimming took 4 bases from V and 1 from J, leaving 6 bases between them. CDR3 length: 13 residues. Germline loops: CDR1 LNHDA, CDR2 SQIVND (reference sequence). The CDR3 coding sequence is TGTGCCAGTAGTAGCCGAGGCACAGATACGCAGTATTTT. The encoded protein is CASSSRGTDTQYF. Complete variable domain (other parts from reference TRBV19 and TRBJ2-3): DGGITQSPKYLFRKEGQNVTLSCEQNLNHDAMYWYRQDPGQGLRLIYYSQIVNDFQKGDIAEGYSVSREKKESFPLTVTSAQKNPTAFYLCASSSRGTDTQYFGPGTRLTVL.

The chain is built from TRBV29-1 and TRBJ2-1; the match to TRBD2 covers 7 bases. CDR1 is SQVTM, CDR2 ANQGSEA, per germline. Trimming removed 4 bases from V and 5 bases from J; junction bases left unmatched: 8. This CDR3 comprises 14 residues. The DNA of the CDR3 is TGCAGCGTTGGTGGTGGGAGGGGCCACAATGAGCAGTTCTTC. Protein: CSVGGGRGHNEQFF.

The rearrangement joins TRBV7-8 to TRBJ1-5, with a tentative D call TRBD1 (5 bases). Trimming took off 2 bases at V and 9 bases at J, with 23 bases between the two ends. Germline V gene sequence: CDR1 SGHVS, CDR2 FQNEAQ. The CDR3 has 17 amino acids. The CDR3 protein is CASSLRASGFPGGPQHF. The CDR3 nucleotides are TGTGCCAGCAGCTTAAGGGCCAGCGGCTTCCCGGGGGGGCCCCAGCATTTT.

Only one count was recorded for this clone. DNA for the CDR3: TGTGCCAGCAGTTACTCCGACGGGACAGGGGCAAACATTCAGTACTTC. As protein: CASSYSDGTGANIQYF. This rearrangement joins TRBV6-5 to TRBJ2-4; 10 bases match TRBD1. CDR1 MNHEY and CDR2 SVGAGI come from the germline V gene. This CDR3 has 16 amino acids. The ends lost 0 bases at V and 6 bases at J; junction bases unmatched: 5.

The chain carries TRBV4-1 and TRBJ1-2; no definite D call. Germline V gene lookup returns CDR1 MGHRA and CDR2 YSYEKL. V lost 1 base to trimming and J lost 3 bases, with 12 bases between them. CDR3 size: 15 residues. The DNA for the CDR3 is TGCGCCAGCAGCCAAGGTCTGGGGAATGACTATGGCTACACCTTC. Protein product: CASSQGLGNDYGYTF.

The genes are TRBV2 and TRBJ2-7, with TRBD2 matching over 11 bases. This CDR3 spans 14 amino acids. The V gene end was trimmed by 4 bases and the J gene end by 2 bases; junction bases not matched to a gene: 1. CDR1 is SNHLY and CDR2 is FYNNEI in the germline V gene. The CDR3 region has the DNA TGTGCCAGCAGTGTAGCGGGAGGGACCTACGAGCAGTACTTC. This sequence encodes CASSVAGGTYEQYF.

The rearrangement links TRBV27 to TRBJ1-2, with 7 nucleotides matching TRBD1. This CDR3 region has 15 residues. The germline V gene encodes CDR1 MNHEY and CDR2 SMNVEV (reference sequence). With 3 bases clipped from V and 0 bases from J, the junction kept 4 bases outside the gene matches. Here the CDR3 reads CASSFQGGSNYGYTF. As DNA, the CDR3 is TGTGCCAGCAGTTTCCAGGGGGGATCTAACTATGGCTACACCTTC.

J is TRBJ1-1 and V is TRBV10-3; TRBD1 is a possible D gene (6 bases). Germline loops: CDR1 ENHRY, CDR2 SYGVKD. The CDR3 covers 16 residues. With 6 bases removed from V and 0 bases from J, the gap between germline ends came to 17 bases. CDR3 region: CAIRGRRDNMNTEAFF. CDR3 sequence (DNA): TGTGCCATCAGGGGACGGAGGGACAACATGAACACTGAAGCTTTCTTT.

The chain has TRBV28 and TRBJ1-5; 7 bases line up with TRBD1. Per the germline V gene, CDR1 is MDHEN and CDR2 is SYDVKM. Trimming at V came to 5 bases and at J to 4 bases, leaving 5 bases not matched to a gene. This CDR3 is built from 14 residues. CDR3 region: CASSHRGGNQPQHF. CDR3 nucleotide sequence: TGTGCCAGCAGTCACAGGGGAGGGAATCAGCCCCAGCATTTT. Looking up the rest from reference TRBV28 and TRBJ1-5 gives the full variable domain: DVKVTQSSRYLVKRTGEKVFLECVQDMDHENMFWYRQDPGLGLRLIYFSYDVKMKEKGDIPEGYSVSREKKERFSLILESASTNQTSMYLCASSHRGGNQPQHFGDGTRLSIL.

The chain combines TRBV5-1 with TRBJ1-3; a possible D gene is TRBD1 (6 bases). Germline CDR1 is SGHRS and CDR2 is YFSETQ. Trimming removed 4 bases from V and 0 bases from J, with 11 bases in between. The CDR3 has 15 residues. DNA for the CDR3: TGCGCCAGCAGCCCGGGACACAGCTCTGGAAACACCATATATTTT. This sequence encodes CASSPGHSSGNTIYF.

J is TRBJ2-7 and V is TRBV15; 8 bases match TRBD1. The CDR3 covers 16 residues. The junction had 9 bases not matched to a gene; V was cut back by 0 bases and J by 5 bases. Germline V CDR1 and CDR2: LNHNV, YYDKDF (reference sequence). CDR3 in amino acids: CATSRDRAGGADEQYF. The CDR3 region has the DNA TGTGCCACCAGCAGAGATCGGGCAGGGGGCGCCGACGAGCAGTACTTC. Variable domain in full (rest from reference TRBV15 and TRBJ2-7): DAMVIQNPRYQVTQFGKPVTLSCSQTLNHNVMYWYQQKSSQAPKLLFHYYDKDFNNEADTPDNFQSRRPNTSFCFLDIRSPGLGDTAMYLCATSRDRAGGADEQYFGPGTRLTVT.

The gene calls are TRBV28 and TRBJ2-7; D ambiguous. CDR3 length: 11 residues. Trimming removed 6 bases at V and 12 bases at J, with 15 bases between. CDR1 is MDHEN, CDR2 SYDVKM, per germline. Here the CDR3 DNA reads TGTGCCAGCAGCAGCAGCCTCGCATGGTACTTC. It yields the protein CASSSSLAWYF.

The chain is built from TRBV15 and TRBJ2-1; no clear D gene. CDR1 is LNHNV, CDR2 YYDKDF, per germline (reference sequence). Trimming took 0 bases from V and 7 from J, leaving 7 bases between them. This CDR3 is built from 13 residues. This CDR3 is CATSRDWRNEQFF. The CDR3 DNA sequence: TGTGCCACCAGCAGAGATTGGCGGAATGAGCAGTTCTTC.

This clone occurred a few times. The rearrangement links TRBV30 to TRBJ1-1, with D hard to call. CDR3 length: 10 amino acids. In germline, CDR1 is GTSNPN, CDR2 SVGIG (reference sequence). CDR3 DNA: TGTGCTTGGGAAAGGACTGAAGCTTTCTTT. Protein sequence: CAWERTEAFF.

V gene TRBV9 combines with J gene TRBJ2-7; 7 nucleotides match TRBD1. The CDR3 extends over 15 amino acids. Germline V gene sequence: CDR1 SGDLS, CDR2 YYNGEE. V shed 2 bases, J shed 0 bases, and the junction held 5 bases outside the gene matches. CDR3 DNA sequence: TGTGCCAGCAGCGTTACAGGGGCTCTCTCCTACGAGCAGTACTTC. The encoded protein is CASSVTGALSYEQYF. The variable domain in full, completed from reference TRBV9 and TRBJ2-7, reads DSGVTQTPKHLITATGQRVTLRCSPRSGDLSVYWYQQSLDQGLQFLIQYYNGEERAKGNILERFSAQQFPDLHSELNLSSLELGDSALYFCASSVTGALSYEQYFGPGTRLTVT.

DNA for the CDR3: TGTGCCAGCAGCTTGGCTTCTTTTGTAGTTGCAAACACTGAAGCTTTCTTT. Encoded protein: CASSLASFVVANTEAFF. This chain links TRBV7-6 with TRBJ1-1; no definite D call. Trimming removed 3 bases from V and 2 bases from J, with 19 bases in between. CDR1 is SGHVS, CDR2 FNYEAQ, per germline. There are 17 residues in the CDR3.

The chain links TRBV19 to TRBJ2-3; TRBD2 agrees at 13 bases. In germline, CDR1 is LNHDA, CDR2 SQIVND (reference sequence). The V gene end was trimmed by 5 bases and the J gene end by 4 bases; junction bases not matched to a gene: 6. The CDR3 covers 16 residues. In nucleotides, the CDR3 is TGTGCCAGTAGTTCTCGGACTAGCGGGAGTGCAGATACGCAGTATTTT. Translation: CASSSRTSGSADTQYF.

The CDR3 DNA follows: TGCGCCAGCAGCCGGGACGGGGGAGACTACGAGCAGTACTTC. It translates to CASSRDGGDYEQYF. The chain is built from TRBV5-1 and TRBJ2-7, with D possibly being TRBD2 (6 bases). The CDR3 is 14 residues long. In germline, CDR1 is SGHRS, CDR2 YFSETQ. The V end was cut by 4 bases, the J end by 3 bases, with 14 bases between.

Comment on this clone: Other DNA sequences from this sample encode an identical CDR3 as well. The chain is built from TRBV14 and TRBJ1-2, with TRBD1 as a possible D gene (6 bases). The CDR3 has 13 residues. Germline CDR1 reads SGHDN; CDR2 reads FVKESK. V lost 4 bases to trimming and J lost 2 bases, with 8 bases between them. DNA for the CDR3: TGTGCCAGCAGCCCCGGACAGAACTATGGCTACACCTTC. It specifies CASSPGQNYGYTF.

This clone was counted a single time. This chain connects TRBV28 to TRBJ2-5; TRBD1 agrees at 9 bases. V shed 4 bases and J 0 bases; nucleotides not matched to a gene: 15. Germline V lookup: CDR1 MDHEN, CDR2 SYDVKM. The length of the CDR3 is 19 residues. The CDR3 spells CASSYPPVGQGLDQETQYF. As DNA, the CDR3 is TGTGCCAGCAGTTATCCCCCCGTGGGACAGGGCCTAGACCAAGAGACCCAGTACTTC.

The chain links TRBV18 to TRBJ2-7, with TRBD1 identical over 8 bases. The CDR3 spans 14 residues. Per germline, CDR1 KGHSH and CDR2 LQKENI. The J segment lost 4 bases and the V segment lost 3 bases, leaving 5 bases of the junction unmatched. This chain's CDR3 is CASSPGQANYEQYF. The CDR3 DNA sequence: TGTGCCAGCTCACCGGGACAGGCTAATTACGAGCAGTACTTC.